This T cell receptor beta chain stems from a study of T cells after yellow fever vaccination. At the level of the study: When fractions had low cell numbers, they were prepared with SMART-Seq v4 Ultra Low Input.

They built TCR cDNA with 5'RACE template switching, a step that put in a universal primer site and UMIs. TCRdb re-called the 5' RACE reads with MiXCR, one entry per CDR3 protein. The table records about 300,000 distinct CDR3 sequences, roughly 7% of them present only once. Findings and limits, study-wide: The presence of abundant clonotypes contaminating from the bulk population was possible in FACS-sorted repertoires. Weaker, the secondary response had a peak occurring faster, on day 5 versus 15.

In germline, CDR1 is LGHDT, CDR2 YNNKEL (reference sequence). The CDR3 extends over 13 amino acids. Trimming stripped 4 bases from V and 11 bases from J, with 17 bases between. This clonotype showed up many times. The antigen remains unidentified. The sequence derives from a man in his late teens or twenties who received the YFV17D yellow fever vaccine. The sample here was PBMCs, taken roughly seven weeks after the first yellow fever vaccination. The gene calls are TRBV3-1 and TRBJ1-1, with D possibly matching TRBD1 (5 bases). CDR3 in DNA: TGTGCCAGCAGCCGACACTCACAGGCTCAGGCTTTCTTT. It encodes CASSRHSQAQAFF.